This entry describes one TCR beta chain. The data derive from a study of cytomegalovirus exposure and HLA in healthy donors. V was clipped by 5 bases and J by 2 bases; unmatched bases: 6. The CDR3 runs to 15 residues. CDR1 and CDR2 from the germline V gene are SGHAT and FQNNGV. PCR used 60 Vbeta primers and 13 Jbeta primers. Profiled with immunoSEQ multiplex PCR; TCRdb holds only in-frame clones, not every one. The repertoire holds 120,000 or so clones, approximately 69% seen once, with approximately 10% in the top ten. The chain employs TRBV11-2 and TRBJ2-5; 9 positions agree with TRBD1. This TCR was sampled from a woman in her 50s in good health and CMV-seropositive. The specimen sequenced was PBMCs. The CDR3 here is CASSNRGQGQETQYF. The CDR3 nucleotides read TGTGCCAGCAGCAACCGTGGACAGGGGCAAGAGACCCAGTACTTC.